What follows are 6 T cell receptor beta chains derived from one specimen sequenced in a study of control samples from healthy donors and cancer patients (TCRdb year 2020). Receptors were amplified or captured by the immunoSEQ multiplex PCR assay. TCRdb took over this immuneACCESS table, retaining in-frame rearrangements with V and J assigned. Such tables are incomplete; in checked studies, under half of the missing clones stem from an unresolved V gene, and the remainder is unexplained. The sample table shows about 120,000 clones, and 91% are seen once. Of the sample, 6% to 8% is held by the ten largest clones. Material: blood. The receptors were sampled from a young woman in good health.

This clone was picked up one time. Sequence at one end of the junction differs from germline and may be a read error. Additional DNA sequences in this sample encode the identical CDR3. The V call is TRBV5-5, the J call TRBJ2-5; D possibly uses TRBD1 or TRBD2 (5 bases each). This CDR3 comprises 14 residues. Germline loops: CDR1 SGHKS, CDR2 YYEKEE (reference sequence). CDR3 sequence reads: CASSLTGTQETQYF. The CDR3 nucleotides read TGCGCCAGCAGCTTAACCGGGACCCAAGAGACCCAGTACTTC. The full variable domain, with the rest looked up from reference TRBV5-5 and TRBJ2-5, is DAGVTQSPTHLIKTRGQQVTLRCSPISGHKSVSWYQQVLGQGPQFIFQYYEKEERGRGNFPDRFSARQFPNYSSELNVNALLLGDSALYLCASSLTGTQETQYFGPGTRLLVL.

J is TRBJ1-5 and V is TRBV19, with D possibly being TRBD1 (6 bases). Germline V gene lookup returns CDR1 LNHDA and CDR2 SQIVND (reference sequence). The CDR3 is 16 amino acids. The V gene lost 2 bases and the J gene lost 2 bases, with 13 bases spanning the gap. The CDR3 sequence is CASSILQGLGNQPQHF. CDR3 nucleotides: TGTGCCAGTAGTATACTACAGGGTCTCGGCAATCAGCCCCAGCATTTT. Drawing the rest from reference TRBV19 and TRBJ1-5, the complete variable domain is DGGITQSPKYLFRKEGQNVTLSCEQNLNHDAMYWYRQDPGQGLRLIYYSQIVNDFQKGDIAEGYSVSREKKESFPLTVTSAQKNPTAFYLCASSILQGLGNQPQHFGDGTRLSIL.

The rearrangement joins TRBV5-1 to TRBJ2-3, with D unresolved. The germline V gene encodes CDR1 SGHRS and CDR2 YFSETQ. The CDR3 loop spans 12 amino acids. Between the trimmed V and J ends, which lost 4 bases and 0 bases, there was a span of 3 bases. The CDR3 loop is CASSLSTDTQYF. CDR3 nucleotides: TGCGCCAGCAGCCTTAGCACAGATACGCAGTATTTT.

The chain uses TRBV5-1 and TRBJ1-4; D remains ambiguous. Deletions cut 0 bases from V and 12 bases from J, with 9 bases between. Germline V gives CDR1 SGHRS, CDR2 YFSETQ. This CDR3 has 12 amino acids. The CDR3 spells CASSLGVGQLFF. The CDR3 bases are TGCGCCAGCAGCTTGGGGGTCGGGCAACTGTTTTTT.

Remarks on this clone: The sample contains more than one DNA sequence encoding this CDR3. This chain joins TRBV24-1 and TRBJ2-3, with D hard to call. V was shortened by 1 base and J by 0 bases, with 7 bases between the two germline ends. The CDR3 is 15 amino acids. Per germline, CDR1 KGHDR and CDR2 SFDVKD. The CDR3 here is CATSDLGGSTDTQYF. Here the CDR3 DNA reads TGTGCCACCAGTGATTTAGGCGGTAGCACAGATACGCAGTATTTT.

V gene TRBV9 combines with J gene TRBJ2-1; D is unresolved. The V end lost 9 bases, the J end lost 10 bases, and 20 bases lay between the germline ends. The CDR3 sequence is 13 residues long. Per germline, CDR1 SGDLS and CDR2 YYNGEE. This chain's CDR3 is CATNPQDRREQFF. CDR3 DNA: TGTGCCACGAATCCACAAGATAGGCGGGAGCAGTTCTTC.